This T cell receptor (beta chain) was profiled in a study of type 1 regulatory T cells (dated by TCRdb to about 2021). About the investigation overall: The study characterized an in vitro protocol that generated a Tr1-enriched, alloantigen-specific CD4 T cell product named T-allo10. Patients with hematological malignancies who were receiving allogeneic hematopoietic stem cell transplantation were the group in which T-allo10 was being clinically evaluated. Paper-wide results and their limitations: A more restricted TCR repertoire was observed in Tr1 cells than in non-Tr1 cells, and this restriction was interpreted in the study as alloantigen-induced clonal expansion.

With regard to this clonotype: Its antigen is still unknown. Base qualities were left out, and no much larger clone turns up one base away.

The germline V gene supplies CDR1 KGHSH and CDR2 LQKENI. The CDR3 has 14 amino acids, counting the end cysteine and phenylalanine. The sequence is cut down to CDR3 DNA, 42 bases in frame from base 1. Trimming accounts for 6 bases at V and 2 bases at J, while the number of junction bases matched to no gene is 6. The instrument was an Illumina MiSeq. The raw public data were reprocessed by TCRdb itself: fastp quality trimming at Q25, MiXCR clonotype calling, in-frame beta chains only. Each CDR3 protein gets just one entry, which takes the most common genes and DNA from the rows behind it. This sample holds more than 60,000 distinct CDR3 sequences; over 50% were observed only once. Jointly, the top ten make up 1.5% to 2% of the sample.

The V and J segments used are TRBV18 and TRBJ2-7; 8 bases in the middle match TRBD2. This receptor was obtained from a human donor in good health. Sequencing input: cultured non-Tr1 T cells, either the whole culture or a sorted T cell fraction (not recorded which). Read against the paper, the sample's cell subset or site label means: non-Tr1 population from the T-allo10 product. The CDR3 corresponds to CASSGLAETYEQYF. The bases are TGTGCCAGCTCCGGACTAGCAGAAACCTACGAGCAGTACTTC.